This T cell receptor beta chain was retrieved from a study of cytomegalovirus exposure and HLA in healthy donors. The donors were healthy bone marrow donors. Nominally healthy donors were sampled, though unrecorded immune exposures were likely. V lost 1 base and J lost 7, with 8 bases in between. This CDR3 region has 13 residues. Germline-derived CDR1 and CDR2 are SGHTA and FQGNSA. PCR involved 60 Vbeta and 13 Jbeta primers. The repertoire was sequenced with immunoSEQ multiplex PCR; TCRdb's copy has only in-frame clones and lacks some. The sample has around 150,000 clones, around 75% seen once; the top ten hold over 1.3%.

The receptor's source is a man aged 18 to 30 in good health and CMV-seronegative. J is TRBJ1-5 and V is TRBV7-2; D call uncertain. Sequenced input: PBMCs. The CDR3 is CASSLVQEQPQHF. The CDR3 DNA reads TGTGCCAGCAGCTTAGTCCAGGAACAGCCCCAGCATTTT.